This T cell receptor (beta chain) was documented in a study of shared clonotypes between healthy human individuals. Methods used by the authors: Filtering differed since immunoSEQ provided only junctions, with no quality scores. Sequencing was performed with immunoSEQ multiplex PCR; in TCRdb, only in-frame clones are kept and a portion is missing. Clonal size and the V and J genes are those of that table, whereas D and trimming came from the DNA. The sample lists about 1 million clones, about 75% occurring once. Points from the study as a whole: The sharing of approximately 4.6% of naive CD4 clonotypes was seen across several donors. The sole specimen, blood, was sampled, and tissue repertoires likely differ. Limitation of the genetic and exposure-history diversity represented came from the few donors.

This CDR3 is built from 14 residues. V gave up 7 bases and J gave up 1 base; unmatched junction bases: 3. Germline V CDR1 and CDR2: MGHDK, SYGVNS. About this clone: Its target is unknown.

The V and J genes are TRBV25-1 and TRBJ2-3, with 9 bases fitting TRBD2. The sample consisted of memory CD4+ T cells sorted from blood. Sample subset: CD45RA-negative fraction. This receptor was taken from a man younger than 35 in good health. The CDR3 sequence is CASMERGGTDTQYF. CDR3 nucleotide sequence: TGTGCCAGCATGGAGCGGGGGGGCACAGATACGCAGTATTTT.